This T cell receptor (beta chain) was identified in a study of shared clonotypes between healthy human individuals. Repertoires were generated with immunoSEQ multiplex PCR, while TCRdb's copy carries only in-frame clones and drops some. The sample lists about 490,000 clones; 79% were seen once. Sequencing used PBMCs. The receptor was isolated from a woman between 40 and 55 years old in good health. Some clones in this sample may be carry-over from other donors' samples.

CDR3 DNA sequence: TGTGCCAGCAGCTTAAGCCAGGGCCCTGGAAACACCATATATTTT. Amino acid sequence: CASSLSQGPGNTIYF. The rearrangement joins TRBV7-3 to TRBJ1-3; D possibly corresponds to TRBD1 (5 bases). CDR1 and CDR2 (germline): SGHTA, FQGTGA. Trimming stripped 1 base from V and 2 bases from J, with 9 bases between. The CDR3 runs to 15 residues.